This T cell receptor beta chain was identified during a study of blood T cells in healthy people across ages (dated by TCRdb to about 2015). For context, the study as a whole: Template switching captured roughly one uniquely barcoded TCR beta cDNA molecule per two T cells in model experiments. The study analyzed two additional independent replicas of 1 million unique cDNA reads from the same blood draw for two donors, one aged 18 to 29 and one aged 80 or older. The donors were split into four age groups: young (average roughly 15 years), middle-aged (roughly 39), aged (more than 55) and long-lived (roughly 88). Donors of different ages were randomly distributed across sequencing lanes to avoid experimental bias. Using deep sequencing normalized with unique cDNA molecular identifiers, the study measured how TCR beta repertoire diversity changes with age. Broad study findings and their caveats: Observed TCR beta diversity per million T cells fell roughly linearly with age, and a significant reduction was already apparent by age around 39. Conclusive comparison of naive and antigen-experienced compartments was prevented by the profiling of bulk unsorted PBMCs. There was a strong correlation between observed TCR beta diversity and the percentage of naive T cells measured by flow cytometry. Because donor CMV infection status was unknown, age-related changes in expanded clonotypes were potentially confounded. Compared with the aged group, the long-lived group had more naive CD4+ T cells, fewer expanded clones and increased TCR diversity, a pattern suggesting age selection. Estimates of total diversity based on one million sequenced T cells were considered lower bounds and underestimates.

This clonotype has only a few counts. The antigen this receptor binds is unknown. No per-base quality is available; no much larger clone lies one base away. Libraries were prepared through 5' RACE. Sequenced on an Illumina HiSeq 2500. A second PCR of roughly 7 to 11 cycles was performed with a sample-barcoded 5' primer and a J-beta primer mix. A template-switch 5' adaptor carrying 12 random nucleotides introduced a unique molecular identifier onto each TCR beta cDNA molecule. Each sample yielded at least 3 million CDR3-containing paired-end reads. First-strand cDNA was synthesized from all RNA with the Mint cDNA synthesis kit, primed by a TRBC-specific oligonucleotide. After uracil-DNA glycosylase treatment, a first 18-cycle PCR used universal primers M1SS and BC2_uni_R on all cDNA. The authors' analysis ran thus. Normalization of each sample was performed by random selection of 1 million high-quality reads, each carrying a distinct molecular identifier. Reads sharing molecular identifiers were discarded rather than binned into consensus sequences. MiTCR, run with a Q25 quality threshold and the strictest error-elimination algorithm, handled CDR3 identification, clonotype clustering and error correction. Lower-bound total TCR beta diversity was estimated with a nonparametric unseen species model using Euler transformation. In-frame beta chains were kept once TCRdb had trimmed the public reads at Q25 with fastp and called clones with MiXCR. Every distinct CDR3 protein forms one entry, paired with its most common genes and DNA. The V and J calls, along with clone size, are taken from TCRdb and not from the paper's own processing. Across this sample there are approximately 800,000 distinct CDR3 sequences, with under 40% seen only once. 13% of the sample lies in the top ten.

The CDR3 measures 15 amino acids from cysteine to phenylalanine. Here the CDR3 DNA is all that survives: 45 bases in frame from base 1. Ends trimmed: V by 4 bases, J by 2 bases; bases unmatched to a gene: 8. CDR1 and CDR2, looked up from the germline V gene, are SNHLY and FYNNEI. Donors were 40 or so systemically healthy Caucasian individuals from Russia aged 6 to 90 years. Ten milliliters of peripheral blood were drawn from each donor into EDTA-treated Vacutainer tubes. Ficoll-Paque density-gradient centrifugation was used to isolate PBMCs, with at least 6 million obtained per sample. Total RNA was extracted from PBMCs with Trizol reagent, with at least 6 micrograms obtained per sample. Naive CD45RAhigh/CD27high T cell percentages were measured by flow cytometry on a PBMC aliquot from every donor.

Sequences were obtained from blood. The sequence came from a young man in good health. Rearrangement joined TRBV2 to TRBJ2-7; TRBD1 aligns with 7 central bases. The nucleotides are TGTGCCAGCAGTGTCCACCGACAGGGTACCTACGAGCAGTACTTC. It codes for CASSVHRQGTYEQYF.